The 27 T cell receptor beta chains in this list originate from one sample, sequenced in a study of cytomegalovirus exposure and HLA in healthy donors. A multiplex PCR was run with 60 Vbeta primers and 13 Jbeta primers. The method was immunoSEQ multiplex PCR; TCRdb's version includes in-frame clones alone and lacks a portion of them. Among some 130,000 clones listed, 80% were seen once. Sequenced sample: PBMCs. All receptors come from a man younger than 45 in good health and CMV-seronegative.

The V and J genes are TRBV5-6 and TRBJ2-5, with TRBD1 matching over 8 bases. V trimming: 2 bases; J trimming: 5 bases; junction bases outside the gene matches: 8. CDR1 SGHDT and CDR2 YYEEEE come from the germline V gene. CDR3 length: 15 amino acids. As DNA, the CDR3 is TGTGCCAGCAGCTTCTTTTCAGGGGGCGGGGAGACCCAGTACTTC. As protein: CASSFFSGGGETQYF.

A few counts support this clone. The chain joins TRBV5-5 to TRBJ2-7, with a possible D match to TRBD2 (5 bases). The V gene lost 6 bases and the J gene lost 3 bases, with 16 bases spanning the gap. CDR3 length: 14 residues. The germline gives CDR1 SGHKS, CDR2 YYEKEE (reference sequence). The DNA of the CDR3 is TGTGCCAGCATTCCCCGCGGAGGCCGCTACGAGCAGTACTTC. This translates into CASIPRGGRYEQYF. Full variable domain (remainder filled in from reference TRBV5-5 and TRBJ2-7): DAGVTQSPTHLIKTRGQQVTLRCSPISGHKSVSWYQQVLGQGPQFIFQYYEKEERGRGNFPDRFSARQFPNYSSELNVNALLLGDSALYLCASIPRGGRYEQYFGPGTRLTVT.

Here the CDR3 DNA reads TGTGCCAGCAGCAGACTTACTAGCAGTGATGAGCAGTTCTTC. Its protein product is CASSRLTSSDEQFF. The chain carries TRBV7-9 and TRBJ2-1; a weak D match, TRBD2 (6 bases). The CDR3 extends over 14 amino acids. In germline, CDR1 is SEHNR, CDR2 FQNEAQ (reference sequence). Trimming left V 5 bases short and J 8 bases short, with 16 bases between.

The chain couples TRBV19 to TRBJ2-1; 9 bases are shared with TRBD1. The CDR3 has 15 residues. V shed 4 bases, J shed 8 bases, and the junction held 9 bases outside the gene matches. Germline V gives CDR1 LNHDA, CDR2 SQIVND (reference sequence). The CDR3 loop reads CASSRAWTGEDEQFF. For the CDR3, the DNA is TGTGCCAGTAGTAGAGCGTGGACAGGGGAGGATGAGCAGTTCTTC.

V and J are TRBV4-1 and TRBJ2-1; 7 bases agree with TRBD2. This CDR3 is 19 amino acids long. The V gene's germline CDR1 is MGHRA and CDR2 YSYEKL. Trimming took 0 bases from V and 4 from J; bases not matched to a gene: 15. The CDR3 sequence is CASSQDSIRGGGTYNEQFF. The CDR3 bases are TGCGCCAGCAGCCAAGATTCCATCCGCGGGGGAGGAACTTACAATGAGCAGTTCTTC.

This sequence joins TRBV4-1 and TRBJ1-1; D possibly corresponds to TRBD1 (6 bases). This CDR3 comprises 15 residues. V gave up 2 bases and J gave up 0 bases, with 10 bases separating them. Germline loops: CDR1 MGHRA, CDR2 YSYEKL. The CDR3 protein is CASSQNRAVNTEAFF. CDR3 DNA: TGCGCCAGCAGCCAAAACAGGGCCGTGAACACTGAAGCTTTCTTT.

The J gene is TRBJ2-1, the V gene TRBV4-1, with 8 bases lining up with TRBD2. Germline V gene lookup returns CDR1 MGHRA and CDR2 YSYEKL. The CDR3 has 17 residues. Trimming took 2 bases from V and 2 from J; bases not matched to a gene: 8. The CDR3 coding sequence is TGCGCCAGCAGCCAACACAGCGGGGGAAGCCCCTACAATGAGCAGTTCTTC. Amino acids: CASSQHSGGSPYNEQFF.

This chain's CDR3 is CASSFIEETQYF. DNA of the CDR3: TGTGCCAGCAGCTTTATTGAAGAGACCCAGTACTTC. The chain recombines TRBV5-6 with TRBJ2-5, with unresolved D. V lost 2 bases, J lost 3 bases, and 5 bases lay in between. Germline loops: CDR1 SGHDT, CDR2 YYEEEE. This CDR3 comprises 12 residues.

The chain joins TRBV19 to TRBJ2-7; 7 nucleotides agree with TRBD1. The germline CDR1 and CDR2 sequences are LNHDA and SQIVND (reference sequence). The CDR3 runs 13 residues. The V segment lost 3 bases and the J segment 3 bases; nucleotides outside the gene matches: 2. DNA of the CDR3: TGTGCCAGTAGTATTACAGGGGACTACGAGCAGTACTTC. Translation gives CASSITGDYEQYF. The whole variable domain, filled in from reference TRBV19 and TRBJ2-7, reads DGGITQSPKYLFRKEGQNVTLSCEQNLNHDAMYWYRQDPGQGLRLIYYSQIVNDFQKGDIAEGYSVSREKKESFPLTVTSAQKNPTAFYLCASSITGDYEQYFGPGTRLTVT.

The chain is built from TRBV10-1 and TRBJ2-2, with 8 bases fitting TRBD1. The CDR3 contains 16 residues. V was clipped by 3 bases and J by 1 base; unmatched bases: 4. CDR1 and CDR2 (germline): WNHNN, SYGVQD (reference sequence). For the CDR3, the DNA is TGCGCCAGCAGTGATACCGGGACAGGGAACACCGGGGAGCTGTTTTTT. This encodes CASSDTGTGNTGELFF.

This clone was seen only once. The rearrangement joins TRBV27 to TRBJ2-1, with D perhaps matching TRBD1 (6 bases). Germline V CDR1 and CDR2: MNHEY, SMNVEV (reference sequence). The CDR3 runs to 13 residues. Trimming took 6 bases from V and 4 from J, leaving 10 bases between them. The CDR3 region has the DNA TGTGCCAGCAGCCAGACAGGTTACAATGAGCAGTTCTTC. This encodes CASSQTGYNEQFF.

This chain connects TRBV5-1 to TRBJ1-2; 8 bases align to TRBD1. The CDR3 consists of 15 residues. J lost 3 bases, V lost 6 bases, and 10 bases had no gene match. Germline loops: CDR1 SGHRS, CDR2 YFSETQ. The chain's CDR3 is CASTIQGARDYGYTF. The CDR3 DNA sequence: TGCGCCAGCACAATCCAGGGGGCGAGAGACTATGGCTACACCTTC.

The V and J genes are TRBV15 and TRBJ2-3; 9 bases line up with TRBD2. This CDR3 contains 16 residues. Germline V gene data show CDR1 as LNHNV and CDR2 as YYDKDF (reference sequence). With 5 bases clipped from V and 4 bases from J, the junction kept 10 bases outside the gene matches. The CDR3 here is CATSYGSGSSSDTQYF. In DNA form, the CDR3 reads TGTGCCACCAGCTACGGTAGCGGGAGTTCTTCAGATACGCAGTATTTT.

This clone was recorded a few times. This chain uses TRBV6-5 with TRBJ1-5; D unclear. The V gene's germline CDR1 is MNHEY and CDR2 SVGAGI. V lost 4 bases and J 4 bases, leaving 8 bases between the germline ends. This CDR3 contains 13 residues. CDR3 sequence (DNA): TGTGCCAGCAGTTCGGTTGCAAATCAGCCCCAGCATTTT. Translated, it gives CASSSVANQPQHF.

CDR3 DNA sequence: TGCGCCAGCAGCTTCCACGGACTAGCGGCATATTACGAGCAGTACTTC. Amino acids: CASSFHGLAAYYEQYF. The rearrangement uses TRBV4-1 and TRBJ2-7; the match to TRBD2 covers 10 bases. The CDR3 consists of 16 residues. The germline V gene encodes CDR1 MGHRA and CDR2 YSYEKL. J lost 4 bases, V lost 5 bases, and 11 bases had no gene match.

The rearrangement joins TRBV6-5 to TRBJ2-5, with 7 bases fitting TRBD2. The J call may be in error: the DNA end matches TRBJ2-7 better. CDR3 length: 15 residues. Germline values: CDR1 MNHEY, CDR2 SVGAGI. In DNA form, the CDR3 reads TGTGCCAGCAGTTACGACCAGCGGGGCACCTACGAGCAGTACTTC. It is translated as CASSYDQRGTYEQYF.

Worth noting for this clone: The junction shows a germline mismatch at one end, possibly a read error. Here the CDR3 reads CSSSPVNTEAFF. The CDR3, as DNA: TGTTCCAGCAGCCCAGTGAACACTGAAGCTTTCTTT. This chain links TRBV7-9 with TRBJ1-1; D not certain. CDR1 and CDR2 (germline): SEHNR, FQNEAQ (reference sequence). The length of the CDR3 is 12 residues.

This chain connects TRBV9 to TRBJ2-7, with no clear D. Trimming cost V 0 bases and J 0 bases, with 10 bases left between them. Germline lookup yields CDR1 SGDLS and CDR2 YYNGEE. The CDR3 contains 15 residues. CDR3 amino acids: CASSVVPHFSYEQYF. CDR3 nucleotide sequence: TGTGCCAGCAGCGTAGTCCCGCACTTCTCCTACGAGCAGTACTTC.

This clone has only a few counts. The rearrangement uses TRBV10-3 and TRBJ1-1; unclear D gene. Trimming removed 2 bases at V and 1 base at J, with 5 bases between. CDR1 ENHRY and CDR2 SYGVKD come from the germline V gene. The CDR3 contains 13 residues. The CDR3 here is CAISETGNTEAFF. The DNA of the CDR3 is TGTGCCATCAGTGAGACCGGGAACACTGAAGCTTTCTTT.

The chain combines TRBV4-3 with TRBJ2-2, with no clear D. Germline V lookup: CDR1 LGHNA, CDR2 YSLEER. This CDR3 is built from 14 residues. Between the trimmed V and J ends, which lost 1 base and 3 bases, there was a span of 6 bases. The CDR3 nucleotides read TGCGCCAGCAGCCAAGGGCTGTACACCGGGGAGCTGTTTTTT. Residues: CASSQGLYTGELFF.

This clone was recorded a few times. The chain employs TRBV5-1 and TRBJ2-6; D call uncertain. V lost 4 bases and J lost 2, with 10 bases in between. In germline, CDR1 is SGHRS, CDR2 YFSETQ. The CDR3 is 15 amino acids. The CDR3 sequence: CASSQQSPGANVLTF. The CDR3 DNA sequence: TGCGCCAGCAGCCAACAGAGCCCTGGGGCCAACGTCCTGACTTTC.

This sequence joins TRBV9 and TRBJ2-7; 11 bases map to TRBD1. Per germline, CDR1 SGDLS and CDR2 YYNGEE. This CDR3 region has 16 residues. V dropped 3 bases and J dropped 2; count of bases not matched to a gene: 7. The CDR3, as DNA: TGTGCCAGCAGCGGTCAAGGGGGACAGGGGGCCTACGAGCAGTACTTC. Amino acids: CASSGQGGQGAYEQYF.

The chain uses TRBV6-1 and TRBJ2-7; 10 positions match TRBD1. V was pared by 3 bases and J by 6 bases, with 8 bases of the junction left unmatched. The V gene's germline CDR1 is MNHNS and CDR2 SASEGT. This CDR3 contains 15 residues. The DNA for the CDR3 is TGTGCCAGCAGTGAGGGGGGACAGGGGCGTTCCGAGCAGTACTTC. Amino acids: CASSEGGQGRSEQYF.

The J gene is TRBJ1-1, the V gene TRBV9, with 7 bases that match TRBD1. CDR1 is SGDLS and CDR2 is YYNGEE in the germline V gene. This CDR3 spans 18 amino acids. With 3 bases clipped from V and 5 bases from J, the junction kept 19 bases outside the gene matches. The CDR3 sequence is CASSAREDVGTVITEAFF. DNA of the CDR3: TGTGCCAGCAGCGCCCGAGAGGACGTAGGGACAGTCATAACTGAAGCTTTCTTT.

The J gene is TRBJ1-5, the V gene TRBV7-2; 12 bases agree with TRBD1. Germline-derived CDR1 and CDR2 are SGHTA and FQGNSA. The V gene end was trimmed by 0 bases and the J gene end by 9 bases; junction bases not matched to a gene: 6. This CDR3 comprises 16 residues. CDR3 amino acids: CASSLAPGQGAWPQHF. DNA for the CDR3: TGTGCCAGCAGCTTAGCCCCGGGACAGGGGGCCTGGCCCCAGCATTTT.

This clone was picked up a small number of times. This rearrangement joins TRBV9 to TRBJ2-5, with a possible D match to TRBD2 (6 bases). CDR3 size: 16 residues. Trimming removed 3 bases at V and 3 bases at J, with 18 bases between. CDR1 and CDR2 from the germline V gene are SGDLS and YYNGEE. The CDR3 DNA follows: TGTGCCAGCAGCGCCCGCACAGCTAGCGACAAAGAGACCCAGTACTTC. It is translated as CASSARTASDKETQYF.

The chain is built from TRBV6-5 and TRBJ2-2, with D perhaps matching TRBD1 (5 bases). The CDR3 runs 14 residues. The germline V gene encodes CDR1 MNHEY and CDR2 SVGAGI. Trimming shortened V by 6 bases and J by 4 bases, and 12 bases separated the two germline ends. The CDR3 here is CASRTVVATGELFF. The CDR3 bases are TGTGCCAGCAGGACAGTCGTCGCCACCGGGGAGCTGTTTTTT.